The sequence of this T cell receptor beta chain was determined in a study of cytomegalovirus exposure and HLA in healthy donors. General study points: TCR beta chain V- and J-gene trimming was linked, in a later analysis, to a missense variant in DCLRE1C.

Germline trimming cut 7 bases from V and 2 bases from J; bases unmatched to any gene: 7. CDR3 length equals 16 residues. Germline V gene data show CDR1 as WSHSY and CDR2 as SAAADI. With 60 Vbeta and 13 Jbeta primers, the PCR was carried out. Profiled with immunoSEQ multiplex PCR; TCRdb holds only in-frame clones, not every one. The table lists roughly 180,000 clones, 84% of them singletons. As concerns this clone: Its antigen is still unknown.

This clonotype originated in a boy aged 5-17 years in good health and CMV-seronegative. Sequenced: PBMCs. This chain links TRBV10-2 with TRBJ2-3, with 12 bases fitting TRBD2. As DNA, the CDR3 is TGCGCCAGCAAAACCGGGACTAGCGGGTCCACAGATACGCAGTATTTT. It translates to CASKTGTSGSTDTQYF.